This TCR beta chain appears in the sequencing data of a study of blood T cell repertoires in COVID-19. Study as a whole: PBMCs, B-cell-depleted T cells, or T cells provided the cDNA or gDNA that made up the material.

Per the original methods: By means of reference gene primer amplification, nucleated cell counts were estimated. Sequenced by immunoSEQ multiplex PCR; TCRdb stores in-frame clones only, minus some. D and trimming come from the DNA, and the V and J calls and clone size come from that table. The table includes 260,000 or so clones, about four fifths detected once. Germline V gene sequence: CDR1 LNHDA, CDR2 SQIVND (reference sequence). CDR3 length: 11 residues. With 9 bases removed from V and 0 bases from J, the gap between germline ends came to 3 bases. The TCR sequence derives from a woman in her thirties or forties who had been exposed to COVID-19. The specimen sequenced was PBMCs or T cells enriched from blood (not recorded which). The chain joins TRBV19 to TRBJ1-3; no clear D. The CDR3 DNA sequence: TGTGCCAGCCTCTCTGGAAACACCATATATTTT. Amino acids: CASLSGNTIYF. The complete variable domain, with remaining parts taken from reference TRBV19 and TRBJ1-3, reads DGGITQSPKYLFRKEGQNVTLSCEQNLNHDAMYWYRQDPGQGLRLIYYSQIVNDFQKGDIAEGYSVSREKKESFPLTVTSAQKNPTAFYLCASLSGNTIYFGEGSWLTVV.